Each of the 19 T cell receptor beta chains below was sequenced from the same sample in a study of tumor and adjacent non-tumor tissue in lung cancer. No cell sorting was done before RNA was extracted from the tissue. Three rounds of nested PCR, following a modified ARM-PCR protocol, produced the TCRbeta library. Each CDR3 protein gets one entry after TCRdb re-called the multiplex PCR reads with MiXCR. This sample has roughly 93,000 distinct CDR3 sequences, with around 64% found just once. The sequencing sample was made of lung tumor tissue. These receptors were collected from a man between 60 and 70 years old with non-small cell lung cancer.

To note about this clonotype: A much larger clone differs from this one at a single base, so this may be a read error. V usage is TRBV30 and J usage is TRBJ2-7; D not resolved. CDR1 and CDR2 from the germline V gene are GTSNPN and SVGIG (reference sequence). The CDR3 spans 13 residues. The CDR3 DNA is TGTGCCTTGAGTGTACGGGTTTCCTACGAGCAGTACTTC. This encodes CALSVRVSYEQYF.

Regarding this clonotype: This could be a read error, since a much larger clone is one nucleotide away. The genes are TRBV12-3 or TRBV12-4 and TRBJ1-1, with D possibly matching TRBD1 (6 bases). The CDR3 is 15 amino acids. CDR3 loop: CTSSLATDRIAEAFF. DNA for the CDR3: TGTACCAGCAGTTTAGCTACCGACAGGATCGCTGAAGCTTTCTTT.

Points on this clonotype: This sequence may be a read error, since a much larger clone differs from it by one base. The J gene is TRBJ1-2, the V gene TRBV20-1, with D perhaps TRBD1 (5 bases). The CDR3 spans 16 residues. The V and J ends lost 4 bases and 0 bases respectively, with 18 bases between them. Germline V gives CDR1 DFQATT, CDR2 SNEGSKA (reference sequence). Written as DNA, the CDR3 is TGCAGTGCTATAGCCCCAGGGATAGTGGCTAACTATGGCTACACCTTC. Translated: CSAIAPGIVANYGYTF.

As regards this clonotype: Lacking the conserved final phenylalanine or tryptophan, this CDR3 likely reflects a read error. The DNA is left out, because the CDR3 cannot be placed on it with certainty; the CDR3 is given as TCRdb lists it. The chain uses TRBV5-4 and TRBJ2-5; the table's D call of TRBD2 was not tested on the DNA. CDR1 and CDR2 (germline): SGHNT, YYREEE (reference sequence). The CDR3 adds up to 14 amino acids, both ends counted. The chain's CDR3 is CASSLEAGVETRYI.

As to this clonotype: A much larger clone differs from this one at a single base, so this may be a read error. The rearrangement links TRBV28 to TRBJ2-7, with a weak D call TRBD1 (7 bases). Germline V CDR1 and CDR2: MDHEN, SYDVKM. V was shortened by 5 bases and J by 10 bases, with 15 bases between the two germline ends. The CDR3 has 12 residues. This CDR3 is CASSRQGLDQYF. CDR3 DNA: TGTGCCAGCAGTCGACAGGGACTCGATCAGTACTTC.

In the case of this clonotype: The junction shows a germline mismatch at one end, possibly a read error. This chain connects TRBV6-1 to TRBJ2-4, with D hard to call. CDR1 and CDR2 (germline): MNHNS, SASEGT. The CDR3 totals 19 residues. CDR3 sequence: CASSEEWAGWGGAKNILYF. The CDR3 nucleotides are TGTGCCAGCAGTGAAGAATGGGCAGGCTGGGGTGGTGCCAAAAACATTCTGTACTTC.

A remark on this clonotype: Possible read error: a much larger clone is one base away. The conserved final phenylalanine or tryptophan is absent from the CDR3, which likely points to a read error. J is TRBJ2-4 and V is TRBV28, with no clear D. Trimming removed 3 bases from V and 1 base from J, with 13 bases in between. The CDR3 is 16 amino acids. Germline V gene data show CDR1 as MDHEN and CDR2 as SYDVKM. CDR3 in amino acids: CASSFPSHSAKNIQYL. The CDR3 coding sequence is TGTGCCAGCAGTTTTCCAAGCCACAGTGCCAAAAACATTCAGTACTTA.

Details on this clonotype: A read error is likely, as this CDR3 ends without the conserved phenylalanine or tryptophan. The J gene is TRBJ1-6, the V gene TRBV4-2; D is possibly TRBD1 (5 bases). This CDR3 is 15 amino acids long. Per the germline V gene, CDR1 is LGHNA and CDR2 is YNFKEQ. The V gene lost 5 bases and the J gene lost 14 bases, with 22 bases spanning the gap. The CDR3 protein is CASSTAGTSNSSLHS. CDR3 bases: TGTGCCAGCAGCACTGCAGGGACTAGTAATTCTTCCCTCCACTCT.

There are many counts of this clonotype. The V and J genes are TRBV6-5 and TRBJ2-7; the D is unclear. V gave up 6 bases and J gave up 3 bases, with 15 bases separating them. Germline CDR1 reads MNHEY; CDR2 reads SVGAGI. This CDR3 comprises 14 residues. The CDR3, as DNA: TGTGCCAGCAGCCCCACTCCCTCTGGCTACGAGCAGTACTTC. Translation gives CASSPTPSGYEQYF.

As regards this clonotype: This may be a read error, as it is one base from a much larger clone. Because the CDR3's place on the DNA is in doubt, the DNA is left out and the CDR3 is given as listed by TCRdb. This chain uses TRBV5-1 with TRBJ1-1. CDR1 is SGHRS and CDR2 is YFSETQ in the germline V gene. 14 amino acids form the CDR3, both terminal residues included. This CDR3 reads CASSFWQWITEAFF.

This clonotype was counted between two and nine times. A junction end diverges from the germline sequence, so it may reflect a read error. The rearrangement joins TRBV20-1 to TRBJ2-2; D remains unclear. Per the germline V gene, CDR1 is DFQATT and CDR2 is SNEGSKA (reference sequence). The length of the CDR3 is 14 residues. CDR3 in DNA: TGTAGTGCACAAATCGGGTCCAACACCGGGGAGCTGTTTTTT. This translates into CSAQIGSNTGELFF.

There are a few counts of this clonotype. The J gene is TRBJ2-4, the V gene TRBV11-2; D remains ambiguous. The ends were cut back, 2 bases at V and 0 bases at J, with 11 bases in the middle. The CDR3 is 16 residues long. Germline values: CDR1 SGHAT, CDR2 FQNNGV. This chain's CDR3 is CASSLNVGIAKNIQYF. CDR3 coding DNA: TGTGCCAGCAGCTTAAATGTGGGTATAGCCAAAAACATTCAGTACTTC.

The rearrangement uses TRBV20-1 and TRBJ2-5; possibly TRBD2 for D (5 bases). CDR3 length equals 14 residues. V shed 7 bases and J shed 6 bases, with 21 bases lying between them. Germline CDR1 is DFQATT and CDR2 is SNEGSKA (reference sequence). CDR3 DNA sequence: TGCAGTGTTAACCTAGAGGGAGAGCTTAAGACCCAGTACTTC. As protein: CSVNLEGELKTQYF.

Comment on this clonotype: Possible read error: a much larger clone is one base away. CDR3 sequence: CANKIVTGELFF. DNA of the CDR3: TGTGCCAACAAAATAGTCACCGGGGAGCTGTTTTTT. The gene calls are TRBV12-3 or TRBV12-4 and TRBJ2-2; D call uncertain. V lost 10 bases, J lost 4 bases, and 10 bases lay in between. The CDR3 sequence is 12 residues long.

A remark on this clonotype: A clone one base away is much larger, so this may be a read error. J is TRBJ2-7 and V is TRBV5-6, with D possibly TRBD1 on 6 matching bases. Germline V gene data show CDR1 as SGHDT and CDR2 as YYEEEE. CDR3 length: 15 amino acids. CDR3: CVSSFRTANPYEQYF. Written as DNA, the CDR3 is TGTGTCAGCAGCTTCAGGACAGCGAACCCCTACGAGCAGTACTTC.

This clonotype was detected only a few times. This chain links TRBV2 with TRBJ2-7; D possibly uses TRBD1 or TRBD2 (7 bases each). CDR1 and CDR2 (germline): SNHLY, FYNNEI. The CDR3 totals 14 residues. V lost 4 bases, J lost 3 bases, and 13 bases lay in between. CDR3 in amino acids: CASSVSRGGYEQYF. The CDR3 coding sequence is TGTGCCAGCAGTGTTTCCAGGGGGGGCTACGAGCAGTACTTC. Using reference TRBV2 and TRBJ2-7 for the parts outside the CDR3, the full variable domain is EPEVTQTPSHQVTQMGQEVILRCVPISNHLYFYWYRQILGQKVEFLVSFYNNEISEKSEIFDDQFSVERPDGSNFTLKIRSTKLEDSAMYFCASSVSRGGYEQYFGPGTRLTVT.

The rearrangement uses TRBV12-3 or TRBV12-4 and TRBJ2-3; TRBD2 agrees at 9 bases. CDR3 length: 16 residues. The CDR3 DNA reads as TGTACTAGCAGTTCACCGGGACTAGCTGGCACAGATACGCAGTATTTT. Amino acid sequence: CTSSSPGLAGTDTQYF.

Comment on this clonotype: The CDR3 does not end in the conserved phenylalanine or tryptophan, so this is likely a read error. It is unclear where the CDR3 begins or ends on the DNA, so no DNA is shown, and the CDR3 is as TCRdb lists it. This chain links TRBV4-1 with TRBJ2-5; TRBD1, as called in the table, went unchecked against the DNA. The CDR3 comprises 15 residues, both ends counted. CDR1 and CDR2 from the germline V gene are MGHRA and YSYEKL. The CDR3 is CASSLTGGLGETKYI.

As to this clonotype: At one boundary the junction diverges from the germline segment, which might be a read error. This rearrangement joins TRBV5-4 to TRBJ2-7, with TRBD2 identical over 8 bases. The CDR3 length is 15 residues. From germline, CDR1 is SGHNT and CDR2 YYREEE (reference sequence). The CDR3 here is CANSLAREGPYVQYF. The CDR3, as DNA: TGTGCCAACAGCTTGGCACGGGAGGGCCCCTACGTGCAGTACTTC.